The 17 T cell receptor beta chains presented below share a single source sample, sequenced in a study of T cells in Graves' hyperthyroidism and ophthalmopathy. There were TCR beta CDR3 regions amplified from RNA transcripts. In the first-round RT-PCR of the TCR CDR3, the HTBI primer set was used. TCRdb independently ran MiXCR on the multiplex PCR reads; one entry per CDR3 protein. The data contain about 560,000 distinct CDR3 sequences, approximately 15% of them singletons. Sequences were obtained from blood. These receptors all stem from a woman under 30 with Graves' hyperthyroidism.

This chain joins TRBV24-1 and TRBJ1-2; no reliable D call. Germline V gene data show CDR1 as KGHDR and CDR2 as SFDVKD. The V and J ends lost 3 bases and 2 bases respectively, with 9 bases between them. This CDR3 has 14 amino acids. The CDR3 DNA reads TGTGCCACCAGTGATCTGTCAGTCAACTATGGCTACACCTTC. This sequence encodes CATSDLSVNYGYTF.

At least ten counts were recorded for this clonotype. J is TRBJ2-7 and V is TRBV24-1, with D uncertain. The V gene lost 5 bases and the J gene lost 6 bases, with 13 bases spanning the gap. Germline V lookup: CDR1 KGHDR, CDR2 SFDVKD. This CDR3 spans 13 amino acids. In DNA, the CDR3 is TGTGCCACCAGTGGGCCGGCGGCTACCGAGCAGTACTTC. This encodes CATSGPAATEQYF.

V usage is TRBV2 and J usage is TRBJ2-7; D is unclear. Germline V CDR1 and CDR2: SNHLY, FYNNEI. V lost 2 bases, J lost 5 bases, and 10 bases lay in between. This CDR3 spans 13 amino acids. The CDR3 sequence is CASSESLEHEQYF. In nucleotides, the CDR3 is TGTGCCAGCAGTGAAAGTTTGGAACACGAGCAGTACTTC.

This clonotype showed up many times. The chain uses TRBV18 and TRBJ2-1; D may be TRBD1 (6 bases). The CDR3 loop spans 13 amino acids. V was trimmed by 6 bases and J by 5 bases, leaving 11 bases between them. CDR1 and CDR2 from the germline V gene are KGHSH and LQKENI. DNA for the CDR3: TGTGCCAGCTCCCAGGGGCGGGACAATGAGCAGTTCTTC. Protein product: CASSQGRDNEQFF.

This clonotype was picked up a small number of times. The genes are TRBV5-1 and TRBJ2-3; 8 bases align to TRBD2. Germline lookup yields CDR1 SGHRS and CDR2 YFSETQ. The CDR3 has 16 residues. The ends lost 9 bases at V and 4 bases at J; junction bases unmatched: 16. For the CDR3, the DNA is TGCGCCACCCAGACGTGGCGGGGGGAGATTGCAGATACGCAGTATTTT. Translating gives CATQTWRGEIADTQYF.

The genes are TRBV19 and TRBJ2-5; 10 bases are a match to TRBD2. This CDR3 has 13 amino acids. Looked up from germline, CDR1 is LNHDA and CDR2 is SQIVND (reference sequence). The V gene end was trimmed by 6 bases and the J gene end by 4 bases; junction bases not matched to a gene: 2. The CDR3 DNA follows: TGTGCCAGTAGGCTAGCGGGGGCAGAGACCCAGTACTTC. The encoded protein is CASRLAGAETQYF.

This clonotype has ten or more counts. This rearrangement joins TRBV3-1 to TRBJ2-7; 12 bases match TRBD2. CDR1 is LGHDT, CDR2 YNNKEL, per germline (reference sequence). There are 15 residues in the CDR3. V shed 6 bases, J shed 6 bases, and the junction held 9 bases outside the gene matches. The CDR3 sequence is CASSPKGLAGSEQYF. CDR3 nucleotide sequence: TGTGCCAGCAGTCCAAAGGGACTAGCGGGTAGCGAGCAGTACTTC.

This clonotype was observed at least ten times. One base away lies a much larger clone, so this may be a sequencing read error. V gene TRBV11-2 combines with J gene TRBJ2-7; D remains ambiguous. V was pared by 1 base and J by 6 bases, with 7 bases between. The CDR3 spans 12 residues. The germline V gene has CDR1 SGHAT and CDR2 FQNNGV. The CDR3 bases are TGTGCCAGCAGCTTAGGGAGATTCGAGCAGTACTTC. Protein: CASSLGRFEQYF.

This clonotype has at least ten counts. This chain joins TRBV12-3 or TRBV12-4 and TRBJ2-1, with TRBD2 matching over 9 bases. This CDR3 has 14 residues. Unmatched junction bases numbered 3, after V lost 7 bases and J lost 2 bases. CDR3 DNA sequence: TGTGCCAGCACCTGGACTAGCGCCTACAATGAGCAGTTCTTC. Protein product: CASTWTSAYNEQFF.

V usage is TRBV29-1 and J usage is TRBJ2-7; D may be TRBD1 (5 bases). This CDR3 has 14 residues. Trimming cost V 6 bases and J 6 bases, with 21 bases left between them. Germline V gene data show CDR1 as SQVTM and CDR2 as ANQGSEA. Here the CDR3 DNA reads TGCAGCGTCCGCAGGGATGGAATGGTGGGCGAGCAGTACTTC. Its translation is CSVRRDGMVGEQYF.

This chain joins TRBV6-2 or TRBV6-3 and TRBJ1-3; D is uncertain. Germline CDR1 MNHEY, CDR2 SVGEGT. V lost 4 bases and J 1 base, leaving 14 bases between the germline ends. The CDR3 is 16 amino acids. The CDR3 protein is CASSWSRVPSGNTIYF. The DNA for the CDR3 is TGTGCCAGCAGTTGGAGTCGCGTACCTTCTGGAAACACCATATATTTT.

The chain is built from TRBV12-3 or TRBV12-4 and TRBJ2-3; D is unclear. This CDR3 spans 14 amino acids. Trimming removed 6 bases at V and 2 bases at J, with 12 bases between. This CDR3 is CASSKGPITDTQYF. As DNA, the CDR3 is TGTGCCAGCAGCAAAGGGCCGATCACAGATACGCAGTATTTT.

This clonotype was counted ten times or more. The rearrangement links TRBV28 to TRBJ2-4; D ambiguous. The CDR3 consists of 14 residues. V lost 3 bases and J 7 bases, leaving 13 bases between the germline ends. From germline, CDR1 is MDHEN and CDR2 SYDVKM. Here the CDR3 reads CASSFGAFLNIQYF. CDR3 in DNA: TGTGCCAGCAGTTTTGGTGCATTTCTTAACATTCAGTACTTC.

The V call is TRBV16, the J call TRBJ2-1, with D possibly matching TRBD1 (5 bases). Per the germline V gene, CDR1 is KGHSY and CDR2 is FQNENV. The CDR3 length is 15 residues. V lost 1 base and J lost 4, with 11 bases in between. CDR3 sequence reads: CASSQLGRKYNEQFF. The CDR3 DNA is TGTGCCAGCAGCCAATTGGGGCGGAAATACAATGAGCAGTTCTTC.

The chain links TRBV18 to TRBJ1-4; D is ambiguous. CDR1 and CDR2 from the germline V gene are KGHSH and LQKENI. The V end was cut by 2 bases, the J end by 7 bases, with 14 bases between. The CDR3 contains 15 residues. CDR3 nucleotides: TGTGCCAGCTCACCAGTCAAGGTCCTCCCTGAAAAACTGTTTTTT. Its translation: CASSPVKVLPEKLFF.

The V call is TRBV19, the J call TRBJ2-1; D assignment may be TRBD1 or TRBD2 (5 bases each). The CDR3 has 16 amino acids. In germline, CDR1 is LNHDA, CDR2 SQIVND (reference sequence). Trimming took off 0 bases at V and 3 bases at J, with 12 bases between the two ends. The CDR3 sequence is CASSIDPGHLYNEQFF. The CDR3 DNA follows: TGTGCCAGTAGTATAGATCCGGGGCACCTCTACAATGAGCAGTTCTTC.

This clonotype has more than one count but fewer than ten. The rearrangement uses TRBV5-1 and TRBJ2-1; D ambiguous. The CDR3 totals 15 residues. V lost 4 bases to trimming and J lost 0 bases, with 11 bases between them. Germline V gene data show CDR1 as SGHRS and CDR2 as YFSETQ. CDR3 in amino acids: CASSPSVISYNEQFF. In nucleotides, the CDR3 is TGCGCCAGCAGCCCCTCGGTTATCTCCTACAATGAGCAGTTCTTC.